What follows are 32 T cell receptor beta chains derived from one specimen sequenced in a study of immune heterogeneity within non-small cell lung tumors. Amplification of TCR beta CDR3 was performed by multiplex PCR with 32 V and 13 J primers. TCRdb re-called the multiplex PCR reads with MiXCR, one entry per CDR3 protein. The table shows around 2,500 distinct CDR3 sequences, with around 50% occurring only once. The authors used 550 to 750 ng of bulk tumor genomic DNA per sample as template. Doctors removed several biopsies from each primary tumor during surgery, keeping them far apart. Patients underwent curative surgery for non-small cell lung cancer (untreated and newly diagnosed). Sequenced sample: lung tumor tissue. Every receptor here comes from a man aged 50-59 years with non-small cell lung cancer.

Regarding this clonotype: Lacking the conserved final phenylalanine or tryptophan, this CDR3 likely reflects a read error. The chain is built from TRBV15 and TRBJ1-5; D unresolved. The V gene's germline CDR1 is LNHNV and CDR2 YYDKDF (reference sequence). Trimming took 2 bases from V and 3 from J, leaving 11 bases between them. This CDR3 region has 15 residues. The CDR3 spells CATSRQGRFNQPQHL. The CDR3 nucleotides are TGTGCCACCAGCAGACAAGGACGGTTCAATCAGCCCCAGCATCTT.

For the CDR3, the DNA is TGTGCCAGCAGTCCTCTCTCCTACAATGAGCAGTTCTTC. Its protein product is CASSPLSYNEQFF. This sequence joins TRBV12-3 or TRBV12-4 and TRBJ2-1; D not certain. The CDR3 has 13 amino acids. Trimming took off 5 bases at V and 0 bases at J, with 5 bases between the two ends.

This clonotype was recorded once. The rearrangement joins TRBV19 to TRBJ2-2, with D perhaps matching TRBD1 (6 bases). The V and J ends lost 3 bases and 4 bases respectively, with 9 bases between them. Germline values: CDR1 LNHDA, CDR2 SQIVND (reference sequence). The CDR3 runs 14 residues. CDR3 DNA: TGTGCCAGTAGTATTCAGGGGAGCACCGGGGAGCTGTTTTTT. This codes for CASSIQGSTGELFF.

By share, this clonotype ranks as medium-sized. The chain links TRBV3-1 to TRBJ1-5; perhaps TRBD1 as D (5 bases). Looked up from germline, CDR1 is LGHDT and CDR2 is YNNKEL (reference sequence). Trimming left V 4 bases short and J 6 bases short, with 13 bases between. The CDR3 has 14 amino acids. The CDR3 is CASSRRGQGQPQHF. The DNA for the CDR3 is TGTGCCAGCAGCCGTAGGGGTCAGGGTCAGCCCCAGCATTTT.

This clonotype is categorized as medium-sized. V is TRBV19 and J is TRBJ2-7; 7 nucleotides line up with TRBD1. The J segment lost 4 bases and the V segment lost 6 bases, leaving 3 bases of the junction unmatched. The CDR3 consists of 12 residues. Germline lookup yields CDR1 LNHDA and CDR2 SQIVND (reference sequence). CDR3 sequence: CASSDRAYEQYF. The CDR3 nucleotides are TGTGCCAGTAGCGACAGGGCATACGAGCAGTACTTC.

CDR3 sequence: CATSRTSGREWETQYF. For the CDR3, the DNA is TGTGCCACCAGCAGGACTAGCGGGAGAGAATGGGAGACCCAGTACTTC. V is TRBV15 and J is TRBJ2-5; 12 bases map to TRBD2. Germline CDR1 LNHNV, CDR2 YYDKDF (reference sequence). The trim removed 3 bases at V and 5 bases at J, leaving 7 bases unmatched. The length of the CDR3 is 16 residues.

This clonotype is judged medium-sized. This chain's CDR3 is CATSESGTTRRQYF. In DNA, the CDR3 is TGTGCCACCAGTGAATCCGGGACAACTAGGCGGCAGTACTTC. The chain couples TRBV24-1 to TRBJ2-7; D might be TRBD1 (6 bases). The CDR3 runs to 14 residues. The V end lost 4 bases, the J end lost 9 bases, and 18 bases lay between the germline ends. Germline CDR1 reads KGHDR; CDR2 reads SFDVKD.

As for this clonotype: Mismatch with germline at one junction end may stem from a read error. This chain joins TRBV11-2 and TRBJ1-3, with D unclear. CDR1 is SGHAT and CDR2 is FQNNGV in the germline V gene. CDR3 length equals 16 residues. The CDR3 protein is CDSSLFSVYSGNTIYF. Here the CDR3 DNA reads TGTGACAGCAGCTTGTTCTCTGTATACTCTGGAAACACCATATATTTT.

V usage is TRBV14 and J usage is TRBJ1-2; D is unresolved. Trimming pared 1 base from V and 7 bases from J, leaving 10 bases between. Looked up from germline, CDR1 is SGHDN and CDR2 is FVKESK. The CDR3 loop spans 13 amino acids. This CDR3 is CASSQGEVAGYTF. CDR3 sequence (DNA): TGTGCCAGCAGCCAAGGGGAAGTCGCTGGCTACACCTTC.

This clonotype was seen only a few times. The rearrangement joins TRBV27 to TRBJ1-2, with a weak D call TRBD1 (5 bases). Trimming took off 1 base at V and 4 bases at J, with 10 bases between the two ends. The CDR3 is 14 residues long. CDR1 and CDR2 (germline): MNHEY, SMNVEV (reference sequence). The DNA for the CDR3 is TGTGCCAGCAGTTTATTCGCCGGGGGCTATGGCTACACCTTC. It yields the protein CASSLFAGGYGYTF.

This chain uses TRBV3-1 with TRBJ2-7; D not resolved. V lost 5 bases and J lost 3, with 17 bases in between. Per germline, CDR1 LGHDT and CDR2 YNNKEL (reference sequence). This CDR3 contains 15 residues. CDR3 nucleotide sequence: TGTGCCAGCAGCGCGGCGAAGGGCCCATACTACGAGCAGTACTTC. Translated: CASSAAKGPYYEQYF.

This clonotype counts as medium-sized. The chain recombines TRBV10-3 with TRBJ2-7; 8 bases map to TRBD2. The CDR3 spans 12 residues. V lost 10 bases, J lost 2 bases, and 4 bases stayed unmatched. CDR1 is ENHRY and CDR2 is SYGVKD in the germline V gene. The CDR3, as DNA: TGTGCCAGCAGCGGGGGAACCTACGAGCAGTACTTC. This sequence encodes CASSGGTYEQYF.

This chain joins TRBV10-3 and TRBJ1-1, with D uncertain. The CDR3 spans 13 residues. CDR1 is ENHRY and CDR2 is SYGVKD in the germline V gene. V gave up 3 bases and J gave up 1 base, with 6 bases separating them. CDR3 region: CAISEKQNTEAFF. Here the CDR3 DNA reads TGTGCCATCAGTGAAAAACAGAACACTGAAGCTTTCTTT.

The rearrangement uses TRBV11-1 and TRBJ2-7; 12 bases are shared with TRBD2. Germline CDR1 SGHAT, CDR2 FQDESV (reference sequence). J was trimmed by 6 bases and V by 5 bases; bases with no gene match: 8. The CDR3 has 15 residues. In nucleotides, the CDR3 is TGTGCCAGCAGCCCGCGACTAGCGGGAGTGGGCGAGCAGTACTTC. As protein: CASSPRLAGVGEQYF.

This clonotype was seen only a few times. CDR3 protein: CASSILGVDQQEQYF. The CDR3 DNA follows: TGTGCCAGTAGTATCCTGGGGGTCGACCAGCAGGAGCAGTACTTC. The V gene is TRBV19, the J gene TRBJ2-7, with D perhaps matching TRBD1 or TRBD2 (5 bases each). Trimming pared 3 bases from V and 7 bases from J, leaving 19 bases between. This CDR3 spans 15 amino acids. Germline CDR1 and CDR2: LNHDA and SQIVND (reference sequence).

Within the sample, this clonotype is medium-sized. The chain is built from TRBV7-2 and TRBJ1-5; 9 nucleotides align to TRBD1. CDR1 is SGHTA and CDR2 is FQGNSA in the germline V gene. With 5 bases clipped from V and 8 bases from J, the junction kept 19 bases outside the gene matches. The CDR3 consists of 18 residues. The CDR3 protein is CASSGRGQGKGAGEPQHF. The CDR3 DNA sequence: TGTGCCAGCAGCGGTAGGGGACAGGGAAAGGGGGCCGGGGAGCCCCAGCATTTT.

The J gene is TRBJ1-2, the V gene TRBV25-1, with D possibly being TRBD1 (6 bases). V lost 7 bases to trimming and J lost 1 base, with 13 bases between them. The CDR3 runs to 14 residues. Germline V gives CDR1 MGHDK, CDR2 SYGVNS. The CDR3 spells CASTAGHLNYGYTF. Written as DNA, the CDR3 is TGTGCCAGCACCGCGGGACACCTTAACTATGGCTACACCTTC.

This chain uses TRBV24-1 with TRBJ2-1, with 7 bases aligning to TRBD1. The CDR3 extends over 14 amino acids. V was clipped by 8 bases and J by 6 bases; unmatched bases: 9. Germline CDR1 and CDR2: KGHDR and SFDVKD. The CDR3 sequence is CATIWGTDPNEQFF. Written as DNA, the CDR3 is TGTGCCACCATTTGGGGGACAGACCCCAATGAGCAGTTCTTC.

This clonotype is labeled as medium-sized (0.01 to 0.1%). The J gene is TRBJ2-7, the V gene TRBV5-1; D is uncertain. V was trimmed by 0 bases and J by 3 bases, leaving 7 bases between them. Germline-derived CDR1 and CDR2 are SGHRS and YFSETQ. The CDR3 loop spans 13 amino acids. CDR3 in amino acids: CASSLEGSYEQYF. DNA of the CDR3: TGCGCCAGCAGCTTGGAGGGCAGCTACGAGCAGTACTTC.

The chain has TRBV19 and TRBJ2-2; possibly TRBD2 for D (6 bases). CDR3 length: 15 residues. Trimming removed 6 bases at V and 0 bases at J, with 11 bases between. Germline loops: CDR1 LNHDA, CDR2 SQIVND (reference sequence). In DNA form, the CDR3 reads TGTGCCAGTAGATCCGGGGGAGCGAACACCGGGGAGCTGTTTTTT. Encoded protein: CASRSGGANTGELFF.

The chain couples TRBV28 to TRBJ1-5, with TRBD1 matching over 7 bases. This CDR3 has 14 residues. The germline V gene has CDR1 MDHEN and CDR2 SYDVKM. The V segment lost 5 bases and the J segment 7 bases; nucleotides outside the gene matches: 8. CDR3 nucleotides: TGTGCCAGCAGTCGCGACAGGGTTGGCCAGCCCCAGCATTTT. It translates to CASSRDRVGQPQHF.

The chain is built from TRBV15 and TRBJ2-1; either TRBD1 or TRBD2 may fit D (6 bases each). From germline, CDR1 is LNHNV and CDR2 YYDKDF (reference sequence). The CDR3 is made up of 14 amino acids. Trimming cost V 1 base and J 7 bases, with 11 bases left between them. Here the CDR3 DNA reads TGTGCCACCAGCAGAGGACAGGAGGGGAATGAGCAGTTCTTC. It specifies CATSRGQEGNEQFF.

The CDR3 nucleotides read TGTGCCAGCAGTTTAACCGGAATCCCGGCGTGGGAGCAGTACTTC. This translates into CASSLTGIPAWEQYF. J is TRBJ2-7 and V is TRBV28; D is unresolved. Germline V gene lookup returns CDR1 MDHEN and CDR2 SYDVKM. The V end was cut by 2 bases, the J end by 7 bases, with 18 bases between. This CDR3 has 15 residues.

This clonotype was counted once. The V and J genes are TRBV27 and TRBJ2-7; no clear D. In germline, CDR1 is MNHEY, CDR2 SMNVEV (reference sequence). This CDR3 comprises 14 residues. V dropped 6 bases and J dropped 0 bases, with 12 bases sitting between them. CDR3 in DNA: TGTGCCAGCAGCCCAGGAACCTACTCCTACGAGCAGTACTTC. Amino acid sequence: CASSPGTYSYEQYF.

This clonotype is termed medium-sized. This sequence joins TRBV20-1 and TRBJ1-1; maybe TRBD1 (5 bases). The ends were cut back, 0 bases at V and 7 bases at J, with 15 bases in the middle. The CDR3 consists of 14 residues. Germline V lookup: CDR1 DFQATT, CDR2 SNEGSKA (reference sequence). The chain's CDR3 is CSARDCETVCEAFF. The CDR3 nucleotides are TGCAGTGCTAGAGATTGTGAGACAGTATGTGAAGCTTTCTTT.

This clonotype is labeled medium-sized. The chain is built from TRBV14 and TRBJ1-1; D not certain. The CDR3 length is 13 residues. CDR1 SGHDN and CDR2 FVKESK come from the germline V gene. Between the trimmed V and J ends, which lost 4 bases and 2 bases, there was a span of 8 bases. The CDR3 here is CASSPLYNTEAFF. CDR3 nucleotides: TGTGCCAGCAGCCCTTTGTACAACACTGAAGCTTTCTTT.

This clonotype has only a few counts. This chain joins TRBV28 and TRBJ1-6; D is ambiguous. The CDR3 runs to 17 residues. Trimming stripped 1 base from V and 0 bases from J, with 10 bases between. The germline gives CDR1 MDHEN, CDR2 SYDVKM. CDR3 amino acids: CASSLYTGSSYNSPLHF. The DNA of the CDR3 is TGTGCCAGCAGTTTATACACTGGTAGCTCCTATAATTCACCCCTCCACTTT.

The V and J genes are TRBV20-1 and TRBJ2-7, with 11 bases fitting TRBD1. Germline CDR1 DFQATT, CDR2 SNEGSKA (reference sequence). The J segment lost 1 base and the V segment lost 2 bases, leaving 10 bases of the junction unmatched. The CDR3 contains 17 residues. CDR3 in amino acids: CSARITEGTGGSYEQYF. As DNA, the CDR3 is TGCAGTGCTAGAATAACGGAGGGGACAGGGGGTTCCTACGAGCAGTACTTC.

The V gene is TRBV28, the J gene TRBJ1-6; D possibly corresponds to TRBD1 (6 bases). The CDR3 consists of 17 residues. Germline assignment: CDR1 MDHEN and CDR2 SYDVKM. V dropped 6 bases and J dropped 0 bases, with 15 bases sitting between them. The CDR3 nucleotides read TGTGCCAGCAGCGTGTCCAGGGGAACCTCCTATAATTCACCCCTCCACTTT. Residues: CASSVSRGTSYNSPLHF.

The table lists this clonotype with a few counts. This sequence joins TRBV20-1 and TRBJ1-2; 8 nucleotides agree with TRBD1. V lost 1 base to trimming and J lost 8 bases; unmatched junction nucleotides: 9. CDR3 size: 14 residues. Per the germline V gene, CDR1 is DFQATT and CDR2 is SNEGSKA (reference sequence). The CDR3, as DNA: TGCAGTGCTAGAGTCCCGGACAGGGCAGGAGGCTACACCTTC. Amino acid sequence: CSARVPDRAGGYTF.

By proportion, this clonotype is medium-sized. CDR3 residues: CASSLDFGRDQPQHF. CDR3 nucleotide sequence: TGTGCCAGCAGTTTGGATTTCGGGAGAGATCAGCCCCAGCATTTT. The rearrangement links TRBV27 to TRBJ1-5, with no clear D. The CDR3 is 15 residues long. Germline lookup yields CDR1 MNHEY and CDR2 SMNVEV (reference sequence). V was trimmed by 3 bases and J by 5 bases, leaving 14 bases between them.

CDR3 region: CASSLGRNEQYF. Written as DNA, the CDR3 is TGTGCCAGTAGTTTGGGGAGGAACGAGCAGTACTTC. The chain recombines TRBV19 with TRBJ2-7; maybe TRBD2 (6 bases). This CDR3 spans 12 amino acids. Germline CDR1 LNHDA, CDR2 SQIVND (reference sequence). The V end was cut by 5 bases, the J end by 5 bases, with 10 bases between.